This entry lists 12 T cell receptor beta chains sequenced from one sample in a study of CD8 T cells in ankylosing spondylitis. Study findings and constraints: It appeared that ankylosing spondylitis blood was characterized by a TCR beta motif of about 8 highly homologous variants.

Their antigens remain unidentified. TCRdb re-analysed the 5' RACE reads in MiXCR, keeping a single row per CDR3 protein. Altogether about 510,000 distinct CDR3 sequences are present, approximately 5% being singletons, with the ten largest covering approximately 3.5%. The sequencing input was blood, either unsorted or a sorted T cell fraction (not recorded which). The origin of the receptors is a male donor with ankylosing spondylitis.

This clonotype came up many times. This CDR3 is CASRLSVYEQYF. DNA for the CDR3: TGTGCCAGCAGGCTTAGTGTCTACGAGCAGTACTTC. V gene TRBV12-3 or TRBV12-4 combines with J gene TRBJ2-7; D gene unclear. V was trimmed by 6 bases and J by 3 bases, leaving 9 bases between them. The CDR3 sequence is 12 residues long.

This clonotype was observed at least ten times. The chain carries TRBV14 and TRBJ2-1; D is uncertain. The CDR3 runs 16 residues. The V and J ends lost 4 bases and 2 bases respectively, with 15 bases between them. Germline assignment: CDR1 SGHDN and CDR2 FVKESK. The DNA of the CDR3 is TGTGCCAGCAGCCCCTCGTACGGCGAAACCTACAATGAGCAGTTCTTC. Translation: CASSPSYGETYNEQFF.

Worth noting for this clonotype: This may be a read error, as it is one base from a much larger clone. The genes are TRBV30 and TRBJ2-7; D call uncertain. With 3 bases removed from V and 3 bases from J, the gap between germline ends came to 3 bases. Germline CDR1 is GTSNPN and CDR2 is SVGIG (reference sequence). This CDR3 region has 10 residues. CDR3 loop: CAWSIYEQYF. In nucleotides, the CDR3 is TGTGCCTGGAGCATCTACGAGCAGTACTTC.

This clonotype appeared a few times. The chain couples TRBV4-3 to TRBJ1-1; D is unclear. Germline V gene lookup returns CDR1 LGHNA and CDR2 YSLEER. V lost 1 base and J lost 0, with 6 bases in between. The CDR3 contains 14 residues. The CDR3 nucleotides read TGCGCCAGCAGCCAAGCGCTTATGAACACTGAAGCTTTCTTT. Encoded protein: CASSQALMNTEAFF.

This clonotype was picked up many times. The genes are TRBV28 and TRBJ2-3; possibly TRBD1 for D (5 bases). Per the germline V gene, CDR1 is MDHEN and CDR2 is SYDVKM. The V gene lost 4 bases and the J gene lost 13 bases, with 15 bases spanning the gap. The CDR3 consists of 12 residues. This chain's CDR3 is CASSSSPPTEYF. The CDR3 nucleotides are TGTGCCAGCAGTTCTTCCCCCCCGACAGAGTATTTT. Combining the CDR3 with reference TRBV28 and TRBJ2-3 gives the whole variable domain DVKVTQSSRYLVKRTGEKVFLECVQDMDHENMFWYRQDPGLGLRLIYFSYDVKMKEKGDIPEGYSVSREKKERFSLILESASTNQTSMYLCASSSSPPTEYFGPGTRLTVL.

This clonotype has at least ten counts. The chain links TRBV6-1 to TRBJ1-1; D remains ambiguous. V was shortened by 6 bases and J by 4 bases, with 18 bases between the two germline ends. Germline V gives CDR1 MNHNS, CDR2 SASEGT. This CDR3 contains 15 residues. CDR3 protein: CASSLRPGRGTEAFF. For the CDR3, the DNA is TGTGCCAGCAGCCTTCGACCGGGAAGAGGCACTGAAGCTTTCTTT.

The sample holds many counts of this clonotype. This chain connects TRBV20-1 to TRBJ2-1, with a possible D match to TRBD1 (5 bases). Trimming pared 1 base from V and 4 bases from J, leaving 8 bases between. Germline values: CDR1 DFQATT, CDR2 SNEGSKA (reference sequence). CDR3 size: 13 residues. The CDR3 spells CSARAGFYNEQFF. Here the CDR3 DNA reads TGCAGTGCTAGAGCAGGGTTTTACAATGAGCAGTTCTTC.

This clonotype came up many times. The CDR3 region is CASSQSAGGNTEAFF. The CDR3 DNA sequence: TGTGCCAGCAGCCAATCCGCAGGGGGGAACACTGAAGCTTTCTTT. This chain joins TRBV12-3 or TRBV12-4 and TRBJ1-1, with 7 bases fitting TRBD1. The CDR3 has 15 residues. Trimming removed 6 bases from V and 1 base from J; junction bases left unmatched: 8.

The gene calls are TRBV5-1 and TRBJ2-7; weak D call: TRBD1 (5 bases). This CDR3 has 14 amino acids. V was trimmed by 0 bases and J by 2 bases, leaving 9 bases between them. Germline CDR1 is SGHRS and CDR2 is YFSETQ. This CDR3 is CASSLDQGPYEQYF. The DNA for the CDR3 is TGCGCCAGCAGCTTGGATCAGGGTCCCTACGAGCAGTACTTC.

In DNA form, the CDR3 reads TGTGCCAGCAGCCAGTCCACCGGGACAGCTTATGGCTACACCTTC. The encoded protein is CASSQSTGTAYGYTF. The rearrangement uses TRBV4-2 and TRBJ1-2; 7 nucleotides agree with TRBD1. From germline, CDR1 is LGHNA and CDR2 YNFKEQ. V dropped 3 bases and J dropped 5; count of bases not matched to a gene: 9. The length of the CDR3 is 15 residues.

This clonotype came up many times. This chain joins TRBV29-1 and TRBJ2-1; D call uncertain. Germline assignment: CDR1 SQVTM and CDR2 ANQGSEA. The V end lost 4 bases, the J end lost 0 bases, and 13 bases lay between the germline ends. There are 15 residues in the CDR3. DNA for the CDR3: TGCAGCGTTGGATATGGAGTCAGCTCCTACAATGAGCAGTTCTTC. It encodes CSVGYGVSSYNEQFF.

At least ten counts were recorded for this clonotype. The chain is built from TRBV9 and TRBJ2-3; no definite D call. From germline, CDR1 is SGDLS and CDR2 YYNGEE. V shed 4 bases and J shed 3 bases, with 15 bases lying between them. The CDR3 contains 15 residues. CDR3 bases: TGTGCCAGCAGCTCAAGGGTAGCTCGGACAGATACGCAGTATTTT. Residues: CASSSRVARTDTQYF.